The rows below give T cell receptor beta chains drawn from one sample of a study of memory CD4+ T cells and cytomegalovirus serostatus. Assay: immunoSEQ multiplex PCR; the TCRdb copy retains only in-frame clones and omits some. The data show under 55,000 clones, around 83% seen once. Material for sequencing was memory CD4+ T cells from blood. The receptors stem from an adult in good health and CMV-seropositive. Each CDR3 is given with its conserved first and last residue. Fields, in order: CDR3 DNA, CDR3 protein, D gene, clone size, V gene, J gene, CDR3 length. A D gene is named only where the DNA matches it firmly. Clone size appears in some rows only: once, few, many, or a class for an expanded clone.

CDR3nt: TGTGCCAGCAGCCCAGGACAGGAACGGAGCTACACCTTC; CDR3aa: CASSPGQERSYTF; d_gene: TRBD1; abundance: NA; v_gene: TRBV5-4; j_gene: TRBJ1-2; len: 13
CDR3nt: TGCGCCAGCAGCTTGGTTGGGGGGATGGCCACTGAAGCTTTCTTT; CDR3aa: CASSLVGGMATEAFF; d_gene: NA; abundance: NA; v_gene: TRBV5-1; j_gene: TRBJ1-1; len: 15
CDR3nt: TGCGCCAGCAGCCAAGAATTCAGAACTAGCGGGGAGAACGGGGAGCTGTTTTTT; CDR3aa: CASSQEFRTSGENGELFF; d_gene: TRBD2; abundance: NA; v_gene: TRBV4-1; j_gene: TRBJ2-2; len: 18
CDR3nt: TGCGCCAGCAGCTTGGGACAGCTAGCCAAAAACATTCAGTACTTC; CDR3aa: CASSLGQLAKNIQYF; d_gene: NA; abundance: NA; v_gene: TRBV5-1; j_gene: TRBJ2-4; len: 15
CDR3nt: TGTGCCAGCAGTGACAGCAGGGCGGGCTCTGGGGCCAACGTCCTGACTTTC; CDR3aa: CASSDSRAGSGANVLTF; d_gene: NA; abundance: NA; v_gene: TRBV2; j_gene: TRBJ2-6; len: 17
CDR3nt: TGTGCCAGCAGCTTCCCCGGGGGAGAGACCCAGTACTTC; CDR3aa: CASSFPGGETQYF; d_gene: NA; abundance: NA; v_gene: TRBV5-5; j_gene: TRBJ2-5; len: 13
CDR3nt: TGTGCCAGCATCCTGGGGACGGGAAGCAATCAGCCCCAGCATTTT; CDR3aa: CASILGTGSNQPQHF; d_gene: NA; abundance: NA; v_gene: TRBV5-8; j_gene: TRBJ1-5; len: 15
CDR3nt: TGTGCCAGCAGCGCGACTAGCGGGGGCTACGAGCAGTACTTC; CDR3aa: CASSATSGGYEQYF; d_gene: TRBD2; abundance: NA; v_gene: TRBV9; j_gene: TRBJ2-7; len: 14
CDR3nt: TGCGCCAGCAGCTTGGTTCCAGGACCCTACGAGCAGTACTTC; CDR3aa: CASSLVPGPYEQYF; d_gene: NA; abundance: NA; v_gene: TRBV5-1; j_gene: TRBJ2-7; len: 14
CDR3nt: TGCGCCAGCCGAGGCCTTACCTCTGGGGCCAACGTCCTGACTTTC; CDR3aa: CASRGLTSGANVLTF; d_gene: NA; abundance: NA; v_gene: TRBV5-1; j_gene: TRBJ2-6; len: 15
CDR3nt: TGTGCCAGCAGCAAGATCTCCAGGGCCGGCGATGGCTACACCTTC; CDR3aa: CASSKISRAGDGYTF; d_gene: NA; abundance: NA; v_gene: TRBV6-6; j_gene: TRBJ1-2; len: 15
CDR3nt: TGTGCCAGCAGCTTACGGCCGGGAGGCTCTATCTACGAGCAGTACTTC; CDR3aa: CASSLRPGGSIYEQYF; d_gene: TRBD2; abundance: NA; v_gene: TRBV7-2; j_gene: TRBJ2-7; len: 16
CDR3nt: TGTGCCAGCAGTACCTATACAGGGACAGGGGAGCAGTACTTC; CDR3aa: CASSTYTGTGEQYF; d_gene: TRBD1; abundance: once; v_gene: TRBV27; j_gene: TRBJ2-7; len: 14
CDR3nt: TGTGCCAGCAGGTCCCACGGAGCTAACTATGGCTACACCTTC; CDR3aa: CASRSHGANYGYTF; d_gene: NA; abundance: NA; v_gene: TRBV28; j_gene: TRBJ1-2; len: 14
CDR3nt: TGCGCCAGCAGCCCCTCGAGGGGAGGGGAGGGGACAGATACGCAGTATTTT; CDR3aa: CASSPSRGGEGTDTQYF; d_gene: TRBD2; abundance: NA; v_gene: TRBV4-3; j_gene: TRBJ2-3; len: 17
CDR3nt: TGTGCCAGCAGCTTGGCCGGGAGGCATTTCAATGAGCAGTTCTTC; CDR3aa: CASSLAGRHFNEQFF; d_gene: TRBD2; abundance: NA; v_gene: TRBV5-6; j_gene: TRBJ2-1; len: 15
CDR3nt: TGTGCCAGCAGCGGACAGCCATTGCAGTTCTTC; CDR3aa: CASSGQPLQFF; d_gene: NA; abundance: NA; v_gene: TRBV2; j_gene: TRBJ2-1; len: 11
CDR3nt: TGCGCCAGCAGCTTGGACGGGAAAGGCTACACCTTC; CDR3aa: CASSLDGKGYTF; d_gene: NA; abundance: few; v_gene: TRBV5-1; j_gene: TRBJ1-2; len: 12
CDR3nt: TGCGCCAGCAGCCAAGGTTGGGAGAGTGAAAAACTGTTTTTT; CDR3aa: CASSQGWESEKLFF; d_gene: NA; abundance: NA; v_gene: TRBV4-3; j_gene: TRBJ1-4; len: 14
CDR3nt: TGTGCCAGCAGTGGTCTAGCGGGAGGAAAGGTCTTC; CDR3aa: CASSGLAGGKVF; d_gene: TRBD2; abundance: NA; v_gene: TRBV6-1; j_gene: TRBJ2-1; len: 12
CDR3nt: TGTGCCAGTAGTCCGGGGCCTTCCCGCTCCTACGAGCAGTACTTC; CDR3aa: CASSPGPSRSYEQYF; d_gene: NA; abundance: NA; v_gene: TRBV19; j_gene: TRBJ2-7; len: 15
CDR3nt: TGTGCCAGCAGTGATACGGGTGGAAGGCAGCCCCAGCATTTT; CDR3aa: CASSDTGGRQPQHF; d_gene: NA; abundance: NA; v_gene: TRBV2; j_gene: TRBJ1-5; len: 14
CDR3nt: TGTGCCAGCAGTCTCAGTTCCGGACTAGCGTCCGGGGAGCTGTTTTTT; CDR3aa: CASSLSSGLASGELFF; d_gene: TRBD2; abundance: NA; v_gene: TRBV27; j_gene: TRBJ2-2; len: 16
CDR3nt: TGTGCCAGCAGCCTCGGAGGGACAGGGGCAAGGTACGAGCAGTACTTC; CDR3aa: CASSLGGTGARYEQYF; d_gene: TRBD1; abundance: NA; v_gene: TRBV4-2; j_gene: TRBJ2-7; len: 16
CDR3nt: TGCGCCAGCAGCTTCGGCGGGAGGGCCGTAGAGACCCAGTACTTC; CDR3aa: CASSFGGRAVETQYF; d_gene: TRBD2; abundance: NA; v_gene: TRBV5-1; j_gene: TRBJ2-5; len: 15
CDR3nt: TGCAGTGCTAGTTATGGCTACACCTTC; CDR3aa: CSASYGYTF; d_gene: NA; abundance: NA; v_gene: TRBV20-1; j_gene: TRBJ1-2; len: 9
CDR3nt: TGTGCCAGCAACGGACTAGCGGTGGGTGAGCAGTTCTTC; CDR3aa: CASNGLAVGEQFF; d_gene: TRBD2; abundance: NA; v_gene: TRBV7-9; j_gene: TRBJ2-1; len: 13
CDR3nt: TGTGCCAGCAGCTCAAAAGGGACTAGCGGGGGGGGTGAGCAGTTCTTC; CDR3aa: CASSSKGTSGGGEQFF; d_gene: TRBD2; abundance: NA; v_gene: TRBV11-2; j_gene: TRBJ2-1; len: 16
CDR3nt: TGTGCCAGCAGTTCGAACACCTACGAGCAGTACTTC; CDR3aa: CASSSNTYEQYF; d_gene: NA; abundance: NA; v_gene: TRBV6-6; j_gene: TRBJ2-7; len: 12
CDR3nt: TGTGCCAGCAGAACGACAGGGGTCTACGAGCAGTACTTC; CDR3aa: CASRTTGVYEQYF; d_gene: TRBD1; abundance: NA; v_gene: TRBV28; j_gene: TRBJ2-7; len: 13
CDR3nt: TGCAGAGCCCTGGGCACTGAAGCTTTCTTT; CDR3aa: CRALGTEAFF; d_gene: NA; abundance: NA; v_gene: TRBV20-1; j_gene: TRBJ1-1; len: 10
CDR3nt: TGTGCCAGCAGTCCACAGGGGAATCAGCCCCAGCATTTT; CDR3aa: CASSPQGNQPQHF; d_gene: TRBD1; abundance: NA; v_gene: TRBV6-4; j_gene: TRBJ1-5; len: 13
CDR3nt: TGTGCCAGCAGCCCGGGACAGGACTATGGCTACACCTTC; CDR3aa: CASSPGQDYGYTF; d_gene: TRBD1; abundance: NA; v_gene: TRBV7-6; j_gene: TRBJ1-2; len: 13
CDR3nt: TGTGCCAGCAGCCAGAGGGCCCGGACGGGAACTGAAGCTTTCTTT; CDR3aa: CASSQRARTGTEAFF; d_gene: NA; abundance: NA; v_gene: TRBV7-2; j_gene: TRBJ1-1; len: 15
CDR3nt: TGTGCCAGCAGCGGACAGGGGGCTCATGGCTACACCTTC; CDR3aa: CASSGQGAHGYTF; d_gene: TRBD1; abundance: NA; v_gene: TRBV7-9; j_gene: TRBJ1-2; len: 13
CDR3nt: TGTGCCAGCACTTTATCCGGTGGAGGTCATGAAAAACTGTTTTTT; CDR3aa: CASTLSGGGHEKLFF; d_gene: NA; abundance: NA; v_gene: TRBV6-1; j_gene: TRBJ1-4; len: 15
CDR3nt: TGTGCCAGCAGTTACGGGAGCCTCATGAACACTGAAGCTTTCTTT; CDR3aa: CASSYGSLMNTEAFF; d_gene: NA; abundance: NA; v_gene: TRBV6-6; j_gene: TRBJ1-1; len: 15
CDR3nt: TGTGCCAGCAGCTTGGGCAGGGTTGGTGGCTACACCTTC; CDR3aa: CASSLGRVGGYTF; d_gene: NA; abundance: NA; v_gene: TRBV7-2; j_gene: TRBJ1-2; len: 13
CDR3nt: TGTGCCAGCAGCGGAGGTGCCACTGAAGCTTTCTTT; CDR3aa: CASSGGATEAFF; d_gene: NA; abundance: NA; v_gene: TRBV11-2; j_gene: TRBJ1-1; len: 12
CDR3nt: TGCGCCAGCAGCCCTGGGACAGCCTATCAGCCCCAGCATTTT; CDR3aa: CASSPGTAYQPQHF; d_gene: TRBD1; abundance: once; v_gene: TRBV4-1; j_gene: TRBJ1-5; len: 14
CDR3nt: TGTGCCAGCAGCTTTAGGCGCAATTCACCCCTCCACTTT; CDR3aa: CASSFRRNSPLHF; d_gene: NA; abundance: NA; v_gene: TRBV5-6; j_gene: TRBJ1-6; len: 13
CDR3nt: TGTGCCAGCTCACCAGTGATGCGCGAAACTGAAGCTTTCTTT; CDR3aa: CASSPVMRETEAFF; d_gene: NA; abundance: NA; v_gene: TRBV18; j_gene: TRBJ1-1; len: 14
CDR3nt: TGTGCCAGCAGCTTAGTACCAGGGGGCTATGGCTACACCTTC; CDR3aa: CASSLVPGGYGYTF; d_gene: TRBD1; abundance: NA; v_gene: TRBV7-8; j_gene: TRBJ1-2; len: 14
CDR3nt: TGTGCCAGCAGCTTATCGATAAGTAATGAAAAACTGTTTTTT; CDR3aa: CASSLSISNEKLFF; d_gene: NA; abundance: NA; v_gene: TRBV7-2; j_gene: TRBJ1-4; len: 14
CDR3nt: TGTGCCAGCAGTTATCTGGAGGATGAAAAACTGTTTTTT; CDR3aa: CASSYLEDEKLFF; d_gene: NA; abundance: NA; v_gene: TRBV6-6; j_gene: TRBJ1-4; len: 13
CDR3nt: TGTGCCAGCAGCTTAATAGGGAGGGTCACTGAAGCTTTCTTT; CDR3aa: CASSLIGRVTEAFF; d_gene: NA; abundance: NA; v_gene: TRBV7-2; j_gene: TRBJ1-1; len: 14
CDR3nt: TGTGCCAGCAGCTTAGACAGGGTCGGGTCGGCCCAGTACTTC; CDR3aa: CASSLDRVGSAQYF; d_gene: NA; abundance: NA; v_gene: TRBV7-9; j_gene: TRBJ2-5; len: 14
CDR3nt: TGCGCCAGCAGCTTGGGTGGCGGGGACTTTGGCGAGCAGTACTTC; CDR3aa: CASSLGGGDFGEQYF; d_gene: NA; abundance: NA; v_gene: TRBV5-1; j_gene: TRBJ2-7; len: 15
CDR3nt: TGCGCCAGCAGCTTGGTCCAGCCGTCCTACGAGCAGTACTTC; CDR3aa: CASSLVQPSYEQYF; d_gene: NA; abundance: NA; v_gene: TRBV5-1; j_gene: TRBJ2-7; len: 14
CDR3nt: TGTGCCAGTAGTATAGATTCCGGGGTTGGTGAAGCTTTCTTT; CDR3aa: CASSIDSGVGEAFF; d_gene: NA; abundance: NA; v_gene: TRBV19; j_gene: TRBJ1-1; len: 14
CDR3nt: TGCGCCAGCAGCCATAGAGGGAACACTGAAGCTTTCTTT; CDR3aa: CASSHRGNTEAFF; d_gene: NA; abundance: NA; v_gene: TRBV4-3; j_gene: TRBJ1-1; len: 13
CDR3nt: TGTGCCAGCTCAGGCACAGGGGAAGGCGCTGAAGCTTTCTTT; CDR3aa: CASSGTGEGAEAFF; d_gene: TRBD1; abundance: NA; v_gene: TRBV18; j_gene: TRBJ1-1; len: 14
CDR3nt: TGCGCCAGCAGCCCAGCAAGGCCGGGACAGGAGATTGAAAAACTGTTTTTT; CDR3aa: CASSPARPGQEIEKLFF; d_gene: TRBD1; abundance: few; v_gene: TRBV4-1; j_gene: TRBJ1-4; len: 17
CDR3nt: TGTGCCAGCAGTTTAAGGGCCAGGGGGCGCTTCGAGCAGTACTTC; CDR3aa: CASSLRARGRFEQYF; d_gene: TRBD1; abundance: NA; v_gene: TRBV28; j_gene: TRBJ2-7; len: 15
CDR3nt: TGCAGCGTTGCAGGGTATGGGGCCAACGTCCTGACTTTC; CDR3aa: CSVAGYGANVLTF; d_gene: NA; abundance: NA; v_gene: TRBV29-1; j_gene: TRBJ2-6; len: 13
CDR3nt: TGTGCCAGCAGGACTAGCGGGAGTGGCTCCTACGAGCAGTACTTC; CDR3aa: CASRTSGSGSYEQYF; d_gene: TRBD2; abundance: NA; v_gene: TRBV27; j_gene: TRBJ2-7; len: 15
CDR3nt: TGTGCCAGCGGCCCGAGGCGGGAGGAGTTTTCGGAGACCCAGTACTTC; CDR3aa: CASGPRREEFSETQYF; d_gene: TRBD2; abundance: NA; v_gene: TRBV7-3; j_gene: TRBJ2-5; len: 16
CDR3nt: TGCGCCAGCAGCCCTCGTGGGGACCTCTACAATGAGCAGTTCTTC; CDR3aa: CASSPRGDLYNEQFF; d_gene: NA; abundance: NA; v_gene: TRBV5-1; j_gene: TRBJ2-1; len: 15
CDR3nt: TGTGCCAGCAGTTTATCCAACCGAGGGGGCTTATCACCCCTCCACTTT; CDR3aa: CASSLSNRGGLSPLHF; d_gene: TRBD1; abundance: NA; v_gene: TRBV28; j_gene: TRBJ1-6; len: 16